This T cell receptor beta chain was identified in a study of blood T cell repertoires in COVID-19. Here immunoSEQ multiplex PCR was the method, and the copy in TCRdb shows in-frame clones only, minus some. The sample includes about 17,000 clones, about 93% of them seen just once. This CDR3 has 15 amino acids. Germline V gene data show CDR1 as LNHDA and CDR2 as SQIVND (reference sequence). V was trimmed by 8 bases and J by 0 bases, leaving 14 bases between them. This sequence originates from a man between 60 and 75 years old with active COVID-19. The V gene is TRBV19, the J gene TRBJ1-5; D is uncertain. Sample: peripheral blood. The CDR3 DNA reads TGTGCCAGTGCGGGAGGTGGGTTTAGCAATCAGCCCCAGCATTTT. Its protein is CASAGGGFSNQPQHF.